This TCR beta chain was retrieved from a study of blood T cells in healthy people across ages (dated by TCRdb to the mid-2010s). For the wider study: Template switching captured roughly one uniquely barcoded TCR beta cDNA molecule per two T cells in model experiments. The study measured age-related changes in TCR beta repertoire diversity using deep sequencing normalized with unique cDNA molecular identifiers. The donors were split into four age groups: young (average around 15 years), middle-aged (roughly 39), aged (roughly 68) and long-lived (approximately 80). To avoid experimental bias, donors of different ages were spread randomly across the sequencing lanes. Two additional independent replicas of 1 million unique cDNA reads from the same blood draw were analyzed for two donors (one aged 18 to 30 and one aged 80 or older). Findings and caveats that apply to the study as a whole: Since profiling was done on bulk unsorted PBMCs, naive and antigen-experienced compartments could not be conclusively compared. The long-lived group showed more naive CD4+ T cells, fewer expanded clones and increased TCR diversity than the aged group, suggesting age selection. Estimates of total diversity from one million sequenced T cells were regarded as lower bounds and underestimates. Observed TCR beta diversity correlated strongly with the percentage of naive T cells measured by flow cytometry. Observed TCR beta diversity per million T cells fell roughly linearly with age, and a significant reduction was already apparent by age around 40. Donor CMV infection status was unknown, potentially confounding age-related changes in expanded clonotypes.

As regards this clonotype: The specificity of this receptor is unknown. No quality values exist for individual bases; no much larger clone is one base distant.

The method was 5' RACE. The sequencer was an Illumina HiSeq 2500. A second roughly 6 to 12 cycle PCR used a sample-barcoded 5' primer and a J-beta primer mix. Each TCR beta cDNA molecule received a unique molecular identifier from a template-switch 5' adaptor carrying 12 random nucleotides. At least 2.5 million CDR3-containing paired-end reads were obtained from each sample. All of the RNA was converted into first-strand cDNA using the Mint cDNA synthesis kit, with a TRBC-specific oligonucleotide serving as the primer. Following uracil-DNA glycosylase treatment, a first 18-cycle PCR with universal primers M1SS and BC2_uni_R was performed on all cDNA. The authors' analysis ran thus. For normalization, 1 million high-quality reads were randomly selected from each sample, with every read carrying a distinct molecular identifier. Instead of being binned into consensus sequences, reads with shared molecular identifiers were discarded. MiTCR, set to a Q25 quality threshold and the strictest error-elimination algorithm, was used for CDR3 identification, clonotype clustering and error correction. A nonparametric unseen species model using Euler transformation provided a lower-bound estimate of total TCR beta diversity. The public reads were reanalyzed by TCRdb: fastp trimming at Q25, MiXCR alignment, in-frame beta chains only. Rows are combined by CDR3 protein, so each entry shows the most common genes and DNA. The V and J calls, along with clone size, are taken from TCRdb and not from the paper's own processing. The sample profile shows about 1.6 million distinct CDR3 sequences; roughly 30% of them were found once. About 11% of the sample goes to the ten largest clones.

The donors were roughly 39 Caucasian individuals from Russia, aged roughly 6 to 100 years, who were systemically healthy. Each donor gave approximately 10 milliliters of peripheral blood, collected into EDTA-treated Vacutainer tubes. PBMCs were isolated by Ficoll-Paque density-gradient centrifugation, with at least 6 million obtained per sample. Total RNA, at least 6 micrograms per sample, was extracted from PBMCs with Trizol reagent. Naive CD45RAhigh/CD27high T cell percentages were measured by flow cytometry on a PBMC aliquot from every donor. Reading the germline V gene (reference sequence) gives CDR1 MNHEY and CDR2 SMNVEV. V is cut by 3 bases and J by 3 bases, and the space between the germline ends is 8 bases. The CDR3, from cysteine to phenylalanine, totals 14 residues. Kept here is only the CDR3 DNA, which spans 42 bases and is read in frame from base 1.

The receptor's source is a woman in her twenties or thirties in good health. The source material was blood. This chain joins TRBV27 to TRBJ1-4; TRBD1 could be the D gene, as 6 bases match. The CDR3 region reads CASSFSGANEKLFF. The bases are TGTGCCAGCAGTTTCTCAGGGGCTAATGAAAAACTGTTTTTT.